These T cell receptor beta chains were read from a single sample in a study of cytomegalovirus exposure and HLA in healthy donors. Libraries were prepared by immunoSEQ multiplex PCR; TCRdb keeps only in-frame clonotypes and omits some of them. The sample has over 150,000 clones; 75% to 90% are singletons. Sequenced: PBMCs. The source is a man younger than 45 in good health and CMV-seropositive. Each CDR3 is given with its conserved first and last residue. A D gene is named only where the DNA matches it firmly. Clone size, where shown, is once, few, many, or a class for clones that have expanded.

TRBJ2-7 | - | once | TRBV5-6 | CASSYRVISYEQYF | TGTGCCAGCAGCTACAGGGTCATCTCCTACGAGCAGTACTTC
TRBJ1-1 | TRBD1 | - | TRBV7-8 | CASSPRDRGMDTEAFF | TGTGCCAGCAGCCCCCGGGACAGGGGTATGGACACTGAAGCTTTCTTT
TRBJ1-4 | - | - | TRBV18 | CASSPKGRGEKLFF | TGTGCCAGCTCTCCCAAGGGGCGAGGTGAAAAACTGTTTTTT
TRBJ2-1 | - | - | TRBV11-2 | CASSSSGQSVHEQFF | TGTGCCAGCAGCTCATCCGGACAGTCCGTCCATGAGCAGTTCTTC
TRBJ2-7 | - | few | TRBV7-8 | CASSPRDVGYEQYF | TGTGCCAGCAGCCCGCGGGATGTGGGGTACGAGCAGTACTTC
TRBJ2-7 | TRBD1 | once | TRBV7-8 | CASSLGGQTYEQYF | TGTGCCAGCAGCTTAGGGGGACAGACATACGAGCAGTACTTC
TRBJ1-5 | TRBD1 | - | TRBV30 | CAWSRDSPHQPQHF | TGTGCCTGGAGTCGGGACAGTCCACATCAGCCCCAGCATTTT
TRBJ1-2 | TRBD1 | once | TRBV27 | CASSRTGNYGYTF | TGTGCCAGCAGCCGGACAGGGAACTATGGCTACACCTTC
TRBJ1-4 | - | - | TRBV25-1 | CASSLRTGGNEKLFF | TGTGCCAGCAGTCTACGGACGGGGGGTAATGAAAAACTGTTTTTT
TRBJ2-5 | - | - | TRBV7-9 | CASSWRRVETQYF | TGTGCCAGCAGCTGGAGGCGAGTGGAGACCCAGTACTTC
TRBJ1-4 | - | few | TRBV6-1 | CASSEMEGAPNEKLFF | TGTGCCAGCAGTGAGATGGAAGGGGCCCCTAATGAAAAACTGTTTTTT